This T cell receptor (beta chain) was observed in a study of blood T cell repertoires in COVID-19. Germline CDR1 and CDR2: SGHVS and FNYEAQ. V dropped 2 bases and J dropped 4 bases, with 13 bases sitting between them. The CDR3 spans 15 residues. The study recruited people aged roughly 18 to 100 years across around 23 US areas. Participants' own reports of clinical history determined their cohort assignment. In the authors' methods: Nucleated cell number was recorded as an estimate derived from reference gene primer amplification. Assay: immunoSEQ multiplex PCR; the TCRdb copy retains only in-frame clones and omits some. That table is the source of V, J and clone size, and D and trimming were worked out from the DNA. The sample yields approximately 220,000 clones, just over 85% seen once.

The material sequenced was PBMCs or T cells enriched from blood (not recorded which). The receptor's source is a woman between 40 and 50 years old with acute COVID-19. The chain uses TRBV7-6 and TRBJ2-3; D unclear. For the CDR3, the DNA is TGTGCCAGCAGCTTAAGTGGAAGCAGCGCAGATACGCAGTATTTT. As protein: CASSLSGSSADTQYF. Together with reference TRBV7-6 and TRBJ2-3, the CDR3 gives the full variable domain: GAGVSQSPRYKVTKRGQDVALRCDPISGHVSLYWYRQALGQGPEFLTYFNYEAQQDKSGLPNDRFSAERPEGSISTLTIQRTEQRDSAMYRCASSLSGSSADTQYFGPGTRLTVL.